This TCR beta chain is drawn from a study of T cells in tuberculosis. Findings of the study overall: T cells binding CD1B-GMM tetramer weakly possibly escaped the sort.

After thawing and overnight rest, PBMC were stained with GMM-loaded CD1B tetramer, viability dye and anti-CD3 for sorting. CD1B tetramers were loaded with Rhodococcus equi-derived C32 glucose monomycolate. Before cryopreservation, the sorted PBMC lost their CD14-expressing monocytes. CDR3 size: 15 residues. CDR1 and CDR2 from the germline V gene are MNHEY and SVGAGI. Trimming removed 2 bases from V and 10 bases from J; junction bases left unmatched: 5. Sequencing of TCR-alpha and TCR-beta chains was unpaired. The table came from immunoSEQ multiplex PCR; TCRdb's copy has only in-frame clones and leaves some out. This repertoire shows approximately 88,000 clones, approximately 90% found once; its top ten account for 1.5% to 2%.

The specimen was CD1b-GMM tetramer-negative cells sorted from PBMCs. This sequence joins TRBV6-5 and TRBJ2-1; 13 positions match TRBD2. This sequence originates from an adult woman with latent tuberculosis. CDR3 residues: CASSYQLAGGREQFF. For the CDR3, the DNA is TGTGCCAGCAGTTACCAACTAGCGGGGGGGCGGGAGCAGTTCTTC.